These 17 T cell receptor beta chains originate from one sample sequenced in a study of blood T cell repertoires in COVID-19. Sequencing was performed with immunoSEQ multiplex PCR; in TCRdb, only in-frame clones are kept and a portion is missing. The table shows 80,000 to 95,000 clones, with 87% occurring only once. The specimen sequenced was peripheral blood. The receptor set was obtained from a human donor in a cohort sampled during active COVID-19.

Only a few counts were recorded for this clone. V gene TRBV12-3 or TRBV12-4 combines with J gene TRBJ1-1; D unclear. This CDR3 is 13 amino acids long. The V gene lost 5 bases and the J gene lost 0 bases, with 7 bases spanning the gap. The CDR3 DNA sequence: TGTGCCAGCAGTCGACTCATGAACACTGAAGCTTTCTTT. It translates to CASSRLMNTEAFF.

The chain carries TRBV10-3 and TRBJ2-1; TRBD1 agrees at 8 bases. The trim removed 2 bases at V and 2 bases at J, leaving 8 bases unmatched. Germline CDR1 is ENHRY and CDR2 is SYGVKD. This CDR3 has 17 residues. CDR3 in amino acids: CAISEPRTGITYNEQFF. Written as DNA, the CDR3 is TGTGCCATCAGTGAGCCCAGGACAGGGATAACCTACAATGAGCAGTTCTTC.

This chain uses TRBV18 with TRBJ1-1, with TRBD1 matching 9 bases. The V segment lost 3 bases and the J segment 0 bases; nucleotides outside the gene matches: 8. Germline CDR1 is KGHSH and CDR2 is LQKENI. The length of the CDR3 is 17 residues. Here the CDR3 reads CASSPLSQGAMNTEAFF. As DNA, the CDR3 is TGTGCCAGCTCACCCCTCTCACAGGGGGCGATGAACACTGAAGCTTTCTTT. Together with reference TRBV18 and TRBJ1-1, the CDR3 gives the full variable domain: NAGVMQNPRHLVRRRGQEARLRCSPMKGHSHVYWYRQLPEEGLKFMVYLQKENIIDESGMPKERFSAEFPKEGPSILRIQQVVRGDSAAYFCASSPLSQGAMNTEAFFGQGTRLTVV.

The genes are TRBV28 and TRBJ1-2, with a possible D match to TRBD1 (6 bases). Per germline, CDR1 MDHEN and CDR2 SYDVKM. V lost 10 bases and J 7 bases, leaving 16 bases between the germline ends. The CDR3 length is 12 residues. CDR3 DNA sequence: TGTGCCACCACCACAGGGAGCCGTGGCTACACCTTC. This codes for CATTTGSRGYTF.

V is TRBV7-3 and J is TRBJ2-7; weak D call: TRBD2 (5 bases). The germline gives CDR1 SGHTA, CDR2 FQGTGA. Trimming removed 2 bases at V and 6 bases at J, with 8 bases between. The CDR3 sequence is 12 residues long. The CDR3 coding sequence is TGTGCCAGCAGCTTACAAGGAGGCGAGCAGTACTTC. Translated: CASSLQGGEQYF. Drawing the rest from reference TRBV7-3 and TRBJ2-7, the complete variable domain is GAGVSQTPSNKVTEKGKYVELRCDPISGHTALYWYRQSLGQGPEFLIYFQGTGAADDSGLPNDRFFAVRPEGSVSTLKIQRTERGDSAVYLCASSLQGGEQYFGPGTRLTVT.

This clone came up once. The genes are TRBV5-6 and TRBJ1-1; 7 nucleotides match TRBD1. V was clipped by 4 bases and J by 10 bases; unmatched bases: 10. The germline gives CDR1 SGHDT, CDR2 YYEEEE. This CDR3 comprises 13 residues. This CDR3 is CASSPGTDGGAFF. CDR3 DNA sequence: TGTGCCAGCAGCCCGGGGACAGATGGAGGAGCTTTCTTT.

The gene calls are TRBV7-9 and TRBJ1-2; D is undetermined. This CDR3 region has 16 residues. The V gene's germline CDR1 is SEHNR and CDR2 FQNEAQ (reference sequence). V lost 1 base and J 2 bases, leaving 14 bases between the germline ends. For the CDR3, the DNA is TGTGCCAGCAGCTTAGGCCCATCGGGAGGGAACTATGGCTACACCTTC. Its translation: CASSLGPSGGNYGYTF.

The CDR3 loop reads CASSPRQGGNEKLFF. The CDR3 region has the DNA TGTGCCAGCTCACCCCGACAGGGCGGGAATGAAAAACTGTTTTTT. The V gene is TRBV18, the J gene TRBJ1-4; 7 bases are shared with TRBD1. V shed 3 bases and J 5 bases; nucleotides not matched to a gene: 6. The CDR3 covers 15 residues. In germline, CDR1 is KGHSH, CDR2 LQKENI.

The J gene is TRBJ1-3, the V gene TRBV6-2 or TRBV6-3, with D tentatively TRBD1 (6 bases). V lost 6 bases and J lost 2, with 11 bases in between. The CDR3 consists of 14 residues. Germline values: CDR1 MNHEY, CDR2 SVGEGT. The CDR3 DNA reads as TGTGCCAGCAGCCGGGACAATGCTGGAAACACCATATATTTT. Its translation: CASSRDNAGNTIYF.

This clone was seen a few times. The CDR3 spells CASSSGQGGEKLFF. CDR3 nucleotide sequence: TGTGCCAGCAGCTCGGGACAGGGGGGTGAAAAACTGTTTTTT. This chain uses TRBV9 with TRBJ1-4, with 11 positions matching TRBD1. Germline lookup yields CDR1 SGDLS and CDR2 YYNGEE. The CDR3 sequence is 14 residues long. Losses at the gene ends were 4 bases for V and 7 bases for J; bases not matched to a gene: 3. Full variable domain (outside the CDR3, taken from reference TRBV9 and TRBJ1-4): DSGVTQTPKHLITATGQRVTLRCSPRSGDLSVYWYQQSLDQGLQFLIQYYNGEERAKGNILERFSAQQFPDLHSELNLSSLELGDSALYFCASSSGQGGEKLFFGSGTQLSVL.

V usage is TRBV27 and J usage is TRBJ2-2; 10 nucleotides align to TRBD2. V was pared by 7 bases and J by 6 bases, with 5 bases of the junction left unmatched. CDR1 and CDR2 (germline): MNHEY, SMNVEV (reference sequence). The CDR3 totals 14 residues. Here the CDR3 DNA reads TGTGCCAGCACAAAGCGGGGGGGACCCGGGGAGCTGTTTTTT. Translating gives CASTKRGGPGELFF.

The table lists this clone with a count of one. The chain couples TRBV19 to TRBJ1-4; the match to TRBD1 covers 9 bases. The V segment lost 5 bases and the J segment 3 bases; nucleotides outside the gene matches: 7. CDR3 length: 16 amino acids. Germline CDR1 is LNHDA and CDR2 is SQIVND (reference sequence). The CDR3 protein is CASSLSTGGANEKLFF. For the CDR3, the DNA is TGTGCCAGTAGTCTCTCGACAGGGGGGGCTAATGAAAAACTGTTTTTT.

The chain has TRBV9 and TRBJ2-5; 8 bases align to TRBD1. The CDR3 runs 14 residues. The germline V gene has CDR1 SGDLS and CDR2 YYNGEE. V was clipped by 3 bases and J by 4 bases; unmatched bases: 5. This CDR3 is CASSGTGNLETQYF. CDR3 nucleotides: TGTGCCAGCAGCGGGACAGGGAATTTAGAGACCCAGTACTTC.

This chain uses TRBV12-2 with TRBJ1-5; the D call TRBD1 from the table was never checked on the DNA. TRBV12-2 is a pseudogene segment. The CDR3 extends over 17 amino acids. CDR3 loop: CASRLRSITGGNQPQHF. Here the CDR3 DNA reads TGTGCAAGTCGCTTACGTTCGATAACAGGGGGCAATCAGCCCCAGCATTTT.

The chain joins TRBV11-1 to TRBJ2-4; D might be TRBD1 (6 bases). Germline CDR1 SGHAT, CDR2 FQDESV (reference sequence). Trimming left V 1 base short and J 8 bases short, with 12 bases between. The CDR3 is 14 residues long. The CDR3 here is CASSLVSQGHIQYF. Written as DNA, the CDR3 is TGTGCCAGCAGCTTAGTTTCCCAGGGGCACATTCAGTACTTC.

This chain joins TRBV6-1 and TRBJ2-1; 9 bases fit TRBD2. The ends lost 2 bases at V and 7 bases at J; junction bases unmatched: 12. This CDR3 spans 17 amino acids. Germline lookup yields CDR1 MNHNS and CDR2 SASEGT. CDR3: CASSETRGLAGRNEQFF. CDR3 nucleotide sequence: TGTGCCAGCAGTGAAACGAGAGGGCTAGCGGGGAGGAATGAGCAGTTCTTC.

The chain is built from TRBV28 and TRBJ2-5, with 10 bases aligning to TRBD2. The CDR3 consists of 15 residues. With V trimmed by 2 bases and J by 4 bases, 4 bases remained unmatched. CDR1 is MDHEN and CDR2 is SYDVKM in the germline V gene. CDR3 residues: CASSLLAGEAETQYF. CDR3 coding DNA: TGTGCCAGCAGTTTACTAGCGGGGGAGGCAGAGACCCAGTACTTC.